This T cell receptor (beta chain) was captured by sequencing in a study of post-analysis software for immune sequencing data. Study-level points and caveats: Five TRBV segments, including TRBV5-6, TRBV5-1 and TRBV20-1, were more frequent in patients than controls.

This clonotype has a handful of counts. Its antigen remains unknown. V dropped 5 bases and J dropped 9 bases, with 17 bases sitting between them. From germline, CDR1 is PRHDT and CDR2 FYEKMQ (reference sequence). The CDR3 sequence is 13 residues long. TCR beta cDNA libraries included unique molecular identifiers. TCRdb re-analysed the PCR reads in MiXCR, keeping a single row per CDR3 protein. The repertoire includes some 890,000 distinct CDR3 sequences, around 53% of them detected once, and about 4.8% sits in the top ten. Sequences were obtained from blood. The sequence derives from a girl aged 10 to 17 with multiple sclerosis. This chain uses TRBV13 with TRBJ2-7; a weak D match, TRBD2 (6 bases). For the CDR3, the DNA is TGTGCCAGCAGCCGACTAGAGGAGCTAAGGCAGTACTTC. As protein: CASSRLEELRQYF.